This TCR beta chain was sequenced for a study of T cells in localized non-small cell lung cancer. Some clones are missing from TCRdb's copy, which holds only in-frame ones; the method was immunoSEQ multiplex PCR. The table includes roughly 72,000 clones, 70% to 90% detected once. The TCR comes from a female donor older than 55 with stage I lung adenocarcinoma. Sequences were derived from peripheral blood, sampled before any cancer treatment.

The CDR3 nucleotides read TGTGCCAGCAGCTCCACCCCCACCCTCTCCTACGAGCAGTACTTC. It yields the protein CASSSTPTLSYEQYF. The rearrangement uses TRBV5-6 and TRBJ2-7, with D unclear. CDR1 is SGHDT and CDR2 is YYEEEE in the germline V gene. The CDR3 extends over 15 amino acids. Trimming took off 3 bases at V and 0 bases at J, with 13 bases between the two ends.